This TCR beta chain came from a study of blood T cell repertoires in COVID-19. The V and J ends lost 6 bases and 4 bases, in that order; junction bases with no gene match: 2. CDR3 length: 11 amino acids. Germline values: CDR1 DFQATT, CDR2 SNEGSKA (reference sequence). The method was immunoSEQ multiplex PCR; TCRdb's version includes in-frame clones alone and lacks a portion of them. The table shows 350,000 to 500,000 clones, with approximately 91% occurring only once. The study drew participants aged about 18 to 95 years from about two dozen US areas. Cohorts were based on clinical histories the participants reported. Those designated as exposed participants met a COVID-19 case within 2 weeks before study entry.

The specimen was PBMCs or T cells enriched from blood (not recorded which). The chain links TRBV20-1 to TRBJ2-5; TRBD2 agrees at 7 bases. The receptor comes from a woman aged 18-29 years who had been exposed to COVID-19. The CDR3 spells CSAQRGETQYF. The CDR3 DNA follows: TGCAGTGCCCAGCGGGGAGAGACCCAGTACTTC.